Sequencing of this TCR beta chain was carried out in a study of blood T cell repertoires in COVID-19. Turning to the study itself: Samples representing acute and convalescent COVID-19 were sourced from the United States, Italy and Spain. The analysed material was cDNA or gDNA that came from T cells, B-cell-depleted T cells, or PBMCs.

This clone was recorded a few times. Trimming took off 0 bases at V and 10 bases at J, with 18 bases between the two ends. The CDR3 length is 15 residues. In germline, CDR1 is MNHEY, CDR2 SMNVEV (reference sequence). Per the original data handling: Amplification of reference gene primers provided the estimated nucleated cell counts. Produced via immunoSEQ multiplex PCR; TCRdb's table is partial and in-frame only. V and J calls plus clone size are reproduced from that table; the DNA served to infer D and trimming. Of 140,000 to 150,000 clones listed, around 85% are singletons. The Seattle patients joined while their infection was active and were tracked longitudinally afterward.

V gene TRBV27 combines with J gene TRBJ1-1; D is uncertain. Specimen: peripheral blood. This TCR was sampled from a woman between 55 and 75 years old with COVID-19, enrolled during active disease. The CDR3 is CASSLSGGRTGPAFF. CDR3 nucleotides: TGTGCCAGCAGTTTATCTGGTGGTAGGACTGGCCCAGCTTTCTTT.